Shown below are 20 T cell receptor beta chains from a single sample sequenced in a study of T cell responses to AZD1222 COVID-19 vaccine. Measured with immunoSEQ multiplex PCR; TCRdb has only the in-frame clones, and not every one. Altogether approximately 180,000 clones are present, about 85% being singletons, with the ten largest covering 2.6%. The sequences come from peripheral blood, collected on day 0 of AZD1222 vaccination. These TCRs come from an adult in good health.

This chain's CDR3 is CASSYSRQSTGELFF. The CDR3 bases are TGTGCCAGCAGTTACTCGAGACAGAGCACCGGGGAGCTGTTTTTT. The rearrangement uses TRBV6-5 and TRBJ2-2; D perhaps matches TRBD1 (5 bases). Germline lookup yields CDR1 MNHEY and CDR2 SVGAGI. CDR3 length: 15 amino acids. V lost 0 bases and J lost 4, with 9 bases in between.

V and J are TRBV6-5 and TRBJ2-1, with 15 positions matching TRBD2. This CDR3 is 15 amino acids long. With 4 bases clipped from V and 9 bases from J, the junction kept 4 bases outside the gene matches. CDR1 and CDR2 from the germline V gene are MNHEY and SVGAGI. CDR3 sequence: CASSSRTSGRAEQFF. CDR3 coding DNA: TGTGCCAGCAGTTCTCGGACTAGCGGGAGGGCTGAGCAGTTCTTC.

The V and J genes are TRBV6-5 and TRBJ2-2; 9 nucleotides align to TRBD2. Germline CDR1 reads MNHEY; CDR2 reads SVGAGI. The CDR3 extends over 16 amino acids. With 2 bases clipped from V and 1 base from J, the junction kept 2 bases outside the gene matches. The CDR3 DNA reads TGTGCCAGCAGTTACGAGACTAGCGGGAACACCGGGGAGCTGTTTTTT. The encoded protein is CASSYETSGNTGELFF.

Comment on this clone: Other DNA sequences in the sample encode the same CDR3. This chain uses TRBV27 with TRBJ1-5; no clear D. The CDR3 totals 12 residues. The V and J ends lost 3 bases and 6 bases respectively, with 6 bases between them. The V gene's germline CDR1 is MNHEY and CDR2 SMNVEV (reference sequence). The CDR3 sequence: CASSFPGQPQHF. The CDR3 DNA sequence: TGTGCCAGCAGTTTCCCCGGTCAGCCCCAGCATTTT.

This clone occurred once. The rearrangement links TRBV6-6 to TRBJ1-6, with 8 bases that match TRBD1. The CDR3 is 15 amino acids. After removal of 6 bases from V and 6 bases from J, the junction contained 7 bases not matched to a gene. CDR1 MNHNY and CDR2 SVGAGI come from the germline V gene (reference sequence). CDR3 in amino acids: CASSAQGAGNSPLHF. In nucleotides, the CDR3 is TGTGCCAGCAGCGCTCAGGGGGCGGGTAATTCACCCCTCCACTTT.

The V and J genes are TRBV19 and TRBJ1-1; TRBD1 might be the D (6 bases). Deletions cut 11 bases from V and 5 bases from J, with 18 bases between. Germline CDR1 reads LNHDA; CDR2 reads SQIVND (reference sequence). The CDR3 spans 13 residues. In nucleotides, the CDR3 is TGTGCCTCAAAGGGGGGAAGGGGGACTGAAGCTTTCTTT. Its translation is CASKGGRGTEAFF.

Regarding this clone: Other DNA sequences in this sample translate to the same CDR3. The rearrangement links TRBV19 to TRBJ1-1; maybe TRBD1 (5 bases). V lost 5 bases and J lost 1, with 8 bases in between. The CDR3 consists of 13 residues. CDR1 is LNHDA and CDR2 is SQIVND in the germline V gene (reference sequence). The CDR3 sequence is CASSLQANTEAFF. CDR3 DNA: TGTGCCAGTAGTTTACAGGCGAACACTGAAGCTTTCTTT.

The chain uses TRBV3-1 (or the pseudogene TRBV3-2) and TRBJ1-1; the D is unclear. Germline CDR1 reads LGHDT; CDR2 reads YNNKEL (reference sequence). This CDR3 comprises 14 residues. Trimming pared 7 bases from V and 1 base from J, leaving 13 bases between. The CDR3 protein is CASTPPPPNTEAFF. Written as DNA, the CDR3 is TGTGCCAGCACCCCTCCCCCGCCGAACACTGAAGCTTTCTTT.

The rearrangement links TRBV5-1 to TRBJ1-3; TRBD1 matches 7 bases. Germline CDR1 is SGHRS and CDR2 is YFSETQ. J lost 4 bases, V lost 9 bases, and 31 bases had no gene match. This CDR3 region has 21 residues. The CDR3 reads CATDIPRQGLLVVLWGNTIYF. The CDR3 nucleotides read TGCGCCACCGACATCCCGAGACAGGGCTTGTTAGTTGTACTCTGGGGAAACACCATATATTTT.

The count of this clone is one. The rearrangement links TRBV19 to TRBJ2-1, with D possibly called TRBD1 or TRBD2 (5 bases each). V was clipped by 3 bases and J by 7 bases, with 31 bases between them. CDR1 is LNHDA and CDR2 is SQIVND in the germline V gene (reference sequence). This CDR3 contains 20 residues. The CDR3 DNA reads TGTGCCAGTAGTATCCGGCGGGTGAGGGGTCGAAGGTTAGGTTCAAATGAGCAGTTCTTC. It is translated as CASSIRRVRGRRLGSNEQFF.

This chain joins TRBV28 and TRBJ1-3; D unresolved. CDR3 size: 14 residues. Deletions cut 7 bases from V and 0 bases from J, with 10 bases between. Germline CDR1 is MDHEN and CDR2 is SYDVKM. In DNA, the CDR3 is TGTGCCAGCAACACCCCGAGCTCTGGAAACACCATATATTTT. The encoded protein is CASNTPSSGNTIYF.

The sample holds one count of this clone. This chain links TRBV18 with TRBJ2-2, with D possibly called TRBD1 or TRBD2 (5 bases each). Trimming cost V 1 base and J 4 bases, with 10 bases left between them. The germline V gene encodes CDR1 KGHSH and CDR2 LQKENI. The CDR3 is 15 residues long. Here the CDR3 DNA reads TGTGCCAGCTCACCACGGGACCGGAGCACCGGGGAGCTGTTTTTT. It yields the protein CASSPRDRSTGELFF. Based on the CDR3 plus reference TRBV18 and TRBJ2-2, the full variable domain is NAGVMQNPRHLVRRRGQEARLRCSPMKGHSHVYWYRQLPEEGLKFMVYLQKENIIDESGMPKERFSAEFPKEGPSILRIQQVVRGDSAAYFCASSPRDRSTGELFFGEGSRLTVL.

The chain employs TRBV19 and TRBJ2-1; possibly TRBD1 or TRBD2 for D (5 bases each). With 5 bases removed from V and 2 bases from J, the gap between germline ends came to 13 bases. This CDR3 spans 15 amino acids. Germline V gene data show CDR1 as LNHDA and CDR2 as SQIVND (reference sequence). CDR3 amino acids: CASSLVGTAYNEQFF. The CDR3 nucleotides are TGTGCCAGTAGTCTGGTAGGGACCGCCTACAATGAGCAGTTCTTC.

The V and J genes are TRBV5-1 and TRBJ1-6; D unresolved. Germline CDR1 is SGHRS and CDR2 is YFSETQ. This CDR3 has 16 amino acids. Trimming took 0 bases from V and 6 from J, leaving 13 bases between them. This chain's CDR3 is CASSLVGLEINSPLHF. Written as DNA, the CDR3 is TGCGCCAGCAGCTTGGTAGGATTGGAGATTAATTCACCCCTCCACTTT.

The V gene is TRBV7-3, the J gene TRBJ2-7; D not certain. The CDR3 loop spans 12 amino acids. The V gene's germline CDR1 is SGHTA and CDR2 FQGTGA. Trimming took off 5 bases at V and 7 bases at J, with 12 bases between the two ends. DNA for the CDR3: TGTGCCAGCAGCGACAATCAGAGGGAGCAGTACTTC. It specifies CASSDNQREQYF.

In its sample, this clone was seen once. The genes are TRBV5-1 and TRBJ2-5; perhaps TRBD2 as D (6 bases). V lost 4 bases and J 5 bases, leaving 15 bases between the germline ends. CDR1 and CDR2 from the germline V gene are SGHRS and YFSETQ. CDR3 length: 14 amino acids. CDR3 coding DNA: TGCGCCAGCAGCCCCCCGGGGGTCGGGGAGACCCAGTACTTC. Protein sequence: CASSPPGVGETQYF.

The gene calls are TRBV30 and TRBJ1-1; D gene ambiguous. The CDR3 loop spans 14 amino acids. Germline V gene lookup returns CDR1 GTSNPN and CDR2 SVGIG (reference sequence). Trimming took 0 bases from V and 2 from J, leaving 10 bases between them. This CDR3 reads CAWSVGVQNTEAFF. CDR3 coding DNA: TGTGCCTGGAGTGTAGGAGTCCAAAACACTGAAGCTTTCTTT. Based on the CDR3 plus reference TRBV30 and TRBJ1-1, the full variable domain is SQTIHQWPATLVQPVGSPLSLECTVEGTSNPNLYWYRQAAGRGLQLLFYSVGIGQISSEVPQNLSASRPQDRQFILSSKKLLLSDSGFYLCAWSVGVQNTEAFFGQGTRLTVV.

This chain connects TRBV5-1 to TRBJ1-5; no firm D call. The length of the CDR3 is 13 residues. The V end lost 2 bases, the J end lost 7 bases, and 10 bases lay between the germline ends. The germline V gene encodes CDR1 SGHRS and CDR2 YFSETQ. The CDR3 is CASSLEGPQPQHF. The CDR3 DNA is TGCGCCAGCAGCTTAGAGGGCCCCCAGCCCCAGCATTTT.

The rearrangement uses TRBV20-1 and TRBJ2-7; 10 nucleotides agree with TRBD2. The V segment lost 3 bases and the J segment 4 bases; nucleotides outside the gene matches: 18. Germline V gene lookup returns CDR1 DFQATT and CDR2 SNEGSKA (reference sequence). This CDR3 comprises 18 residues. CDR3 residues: CSASAELGLALSDYEQYF. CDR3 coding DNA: TGCAGTGCTAGTGCAGAACTGGGACTAGCGTTATCCGATTACGAGCAGTACTTC.

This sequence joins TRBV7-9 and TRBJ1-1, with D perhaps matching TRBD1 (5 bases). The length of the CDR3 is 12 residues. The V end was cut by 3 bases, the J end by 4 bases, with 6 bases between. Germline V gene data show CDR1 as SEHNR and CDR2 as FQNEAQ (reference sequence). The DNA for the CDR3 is TGTGCCAGCAGCTTCCAGGGCACTGAAGCTTTCTTT. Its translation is CASSFQGTEAFF.